This T cell receptor (beta chain) is drawn from a study of blood T cell repertoires in COVID-19 (dated by TCRdb to about 2020). Regarding the study in general: The collaborator samples originated in the United States, Italy and Spain and spanned the acute and convalescent phases of COVID-19. The material from the prospective study consisted of cDNA or gDNA derived from T cells, B-cell-depleted T cells, or PBMCs. Deeply sampled blood TCRbeta repertoires from subjects exposed to, actively infected with, or recovered from COVID-19 were included in the dataset. A freely available public database, intended as a resource for researchers studying the immune response to SARS-CoV-2, is where the repertoires were released. Samples were obtained from the ongoing ImmuneRACE study (first 160 participants) and from 1,000 to 1,500 subjects provided by 6 global collaborators. Sample metadata almost always included a de-identified subject ID, COVID-19 status, age in years and sex. Where available, HLA class I and class II types were obtained from metadata supplied by the sample provider rather than from assay-based typing. General study outcomes and caveats: How much clinical and demographic metadata was included differed by source and by participant, and the metadata was provided uncurated.

On this clone itself: Its binding antigen is unknown. Base qualities are not provided; no much larger clone lies one nucleotide away.

TCRbeta CDR3 regions were amplified from genomic DNA using the immunoSEQ Assay, a bias-controlled multiplex PCR. The original pipeline was this. The number of nucleated cells in each sample was estimated from the amplification of reference gene primers within the assay. To quantify the absolute abundance of each unique TCRbeta CDR3 rearrangement, sequence reads were collapsed and filtered. For each sample, productive Simpson clonality was calculated by taking the square root of Simpson's diversity index across productive rearrangements. TCRdb re-hosts the immuneACCESS table, in-frame sequences only. Its copies lack some clones; in the studies checked, an unresolved V gene accounts for under half of them, and the cause for the rest is not known. D and trimming were read from the DNA, whereas the V and J calls and clone size are those reported in that table. The sample profile shows 300,000 to 400,000 clones; around 88% of them were found once. The ten largest account for roughly 1.7% of the sample.

The CDR3, cysteine through phenylalanine, is 13 amino acids long. The kept DNA is CDR3 alone, 39 bases in frame from the first base. As encoded in the germline V gene, CDR1 is MNHEY while CDR2 is SVGEGT. V was cut back by 6 bases and J by 5 bases, leaving a gap of 13 bases between them. One collaborating source in Seattle enrolled patients while the patients were actively infected and followed the patients over time throughout the course of disease. Collaborating institutions collected whole blood in K2EDTA tubes following their own protocols. Collaborator samples were shipped for TCRbeta analysis as frozen whole blood, isolated PBMCs, or DNA extracted from either sample type.

The receptor chain draws on TRBV6-2 or TRBV6-3 and TRBJ2-5; the D gene is perhaps TRBD1, on 5 matching bases. The TCR originated in a woman aged 25-40 years with COVID-19, enrolled during active disease. The sample consisted of peripheral blood. CDR3 sequence: CASSPREEETQYF. The DNA is as follows: TGTGCCAGCAGCCCCAGGGAAGAGGAGACCCAGTACTTC.